Shown below are 25 T cell receptor beta chains from a single sample sequenced in a study of early T cells in non-severe SARS-CoV-2 infection. TCRdb itself ran the 5' RACE reads through MiXCR, one entry per CDR3 protein. The top ten hold more than 15% of the sample, which has tens of thousands of distinct CDR3 sequences, 20% to 25% seen once. Sample: whole blood, taken at baseline. Every receptor here comes from an adult who was a healthcare worker with PCR-confirmed SARS-CoV-2 infection or an uninfected control (not recorded which).

There are a few counts of this clonotype. The rearrangement joins TRBV20-1 to TRBJ2-5, with D perhaps TRBD2 (6 bases). Trimming pared 3 bases from V and 2 bases from J, leaving 16 bases between. The CDR3 loop spans 15 amino acids. The V gene's germline CDR1 is DFQATT and CDR2 SNEGSKA (reference sequence). CDR3 coding DNA: TGCAGTGCTAGGAATCCCCATCGGGGGCAAGAGACCCAGTACTTC. Its protein is CSARNPHRGQETQYF.

This clonotype was detected only a few times. The V and J genes are TRBV2 and TRBJ2-1; no clear D gene. The V gene's germline CDR1 is SNHLY and CDR2 FYNNEI. The CDR3 is 14 residues long. V dropped 8 bases and J dropped 2 bases, with 13 bases sitting between them. CDR3 nucleotide sequence: TGTGCCAGCCACGGACGGGCCGCCTACAATGAGCAGTTCTTC. This codes for CASHGRAAYNEQFF.

The V and J genes are TRBV6-1 and TRBJ2-3; D perhaps matches TRBD2 (6 bases). The germline V and J ends were trimmed by 6 bases and 0 bases, with 7 bases remaining between them. The germline V gene has CDR1 MNHNS and CDR2 SASEGT. The CDR3 has 13 residues. CDR3 region: CASRRDSTDTQYF. CDR3 sequence (DNA): TGTGCCAGCAGGCGGGACAGCACAGATACGCAGTATTTT.

This chain joins TRBV5-1 and TRBJ2-7, with 8 positions matching TRBD1. V lost 3 bases and J lost 5; bases outside the gene matches: 13. This CDR3 comprises 16 residues. Germline values: CDR1 SGHRS, CDR2 YFSETQ. CDR3 sequence reads: CASSYTVLDRDNEQYF. The CDR3 DNA sequence: TGCGCCAGCAGCTACACGGTTCTGGACAGGGACAACGAGCAGTACTTC.

The chain joins TRBV7-9 to TRBJ2-5; D remains ambiguous. Trimming shortened V by 3 bases and J by 0 bases, and 14 bases separated the two germline ends. There are 16 residues in the CDR3. Germline assignment: CDR1 SEHNR and CDR2 FQNEAQ (reference sequence). Written as DNA, the CDR3 is TGTGCCAGCAGCTTCTTCCGTTCGGCCGACCAAGAGACCCAGTACTTC. It is translated as CASSFFRSADQETQYF.

This chain links TRBV12-3 or TRBV12-4 with TRBJ1-3, with unresolved D. Deletions cut 2 bases from V and 4 bases from J, with 9 bases between. This CDR3 contains 14 residues. In DNA, the CDR3 is TGTGCCAGCAGTTTACCAAGTCCGGGAAACACCATATATTTT. This translates into CASSLPSPGNTIYF.

This clonotype was seen a few times. This chain links TRBV5-1 with TRBJ1-1; D uncertain. V gave up 3 bases and J gave up 4 bases, with 7 bases separating them. Germline V lookup: CDR1 SGHRS, CDR2 YFSETQ. This CDR3 has 12 amino acids. CDR3: CASSYSGTEAFF. The CDR3 nucleotides read TGCGCCAGCAGCTATTCGGGCACTGAAGCTTTCTTT.

This clonotype was counted many times. This chain links TRBV20-1 with TRBJ1-6, with D uncertain. Germline V lookup: CDR1 DFQATT, CDR2 SNEGSKA (reference sequence). This CDR3 comprises 13 residues. Trimming shortened V by 3 bases and J by 7 bases, and 10 bases separated the two germline ends. For the CDR3, the DNA is TGCAGTGCTAGTGCCAGCTACAATTCACCCCTCCACTTT. It codes for CSASASYNSPLHF.

This clonotype was found a few times. The V and J genes are TRBV7-2 and TRBJ1-2; D not certain. The CDR3 spans 13 residues. Germline V CDR1 and CDR2: SGHTA, FQGNSA. V was cut by 5 bases and J by 5 bases, with 12 bases left in between. CDR3 loop: CASSQDFFYGYTF. For the CDR3, the DNA is TGTGCCAGCAGCCAGGACTTCTTTTATGGCTACACCTTC.

This chain joins TRBV30 and TRBJ1-1, with D maybe TRBD1 (5 bases). The CDR3 sequence is 11 residues long. In germline, CDR1 is GTSNPN, CDR2 SVGIG (reference sequence). V lost 5 bases, J lost 3 bases, and 7 bases lay in between. In DNA, the CDR3 is TGTGCCTGGGGAGGGGACACTGAAGCTTTCTTT. Its translation is CAWGGDTEAFF.

This clonotype was found a few times. The chain carries TRBV6-1 and TRBJ1-1, with 9 bases aligning to TRBD1. CDR3 size: 14 residues. V shed 7 bases and J 2 bases; nucleotides not matched to a gene: 5. CDR1 is MNHNS, CDR2 SASEGT, per germline. The CDR3 bases are TGTGCCAGCATACAGGGGGCCGGAAACACTGAAGCTTTCTTT. Translating it yields CASIQGAGNTEAFF.

This clonotype came up a few times. The genes are TRBV19 and TRBJ2-2, with D possibly being TRBD2 (6 bases). Germline loops: CDR1 LNHDA, CDR2 SQIVND (reference sequence). The CDR3 extends over 15 amino acids. V lost 5 bases, J lost 4 bases, and 14 bases lay in between. In nucleotides, the CDR3 is TGTGCCAGTAGTCCTGTGGGGGGTCCCACCGGGGAGCTGTTTTTT. Translating it yields CASSPVGGPTGELFF.

This clonotype was observed a few times. This chain uses TRBV11-2 with TRBJ1-4; D not resolved. Trimming pared 1 base from V and 5 bases from J, leaving 2 bases between. Germline CDR1 SGHAT, CDR2 FQNNGV. This CDR3 contains 12 residues. Here the CDR3 DNA reads TGTGCCAGCAGCTTAGTGAATGAAAAACTGTTTTTT. It yields the protein CASSLVNEKLFF. Using reference TRBV11-2 and TRBJ1-4 for the parts outside the CDR3, the full variable domain is EAGVAQSPRYKIIEKRQSVAFWCNPISGHATLYWYQQILGQGPKLLIQFQNNGVVDDSQLPKDRFSAERLKGVDSTLKIQPAKLEDSAVYLCASSLVNEKLFFGSGTQLSVL.

The sample holds many counts of this clonotype. The genes are TRBV7-8 and TRBJ2-3; no clear D. V lost 5 bases, J lost 6 bases, and 12 bases lay in between. CDR1 is SGHVS, CDR2 FQNEAQ, per germline. The CDR3 runs to 13 residues. Here the CDR3 DNA reads TGTGCCAGCAGCGTGGGTGAAGGGGATACGCAGTATTTT. Protein product: CASSVGEGDTQYF.

This clonotype has just a few counts. The chain couples TRBV20-1 to TRBJ1-1; no firm D call. The CDR3 has 14 residues. CDR1 is DFQATT, CDR2 SNEGSKA, per germline (reference sequence). V was cut by 0 bases and J by 1 base, with 9 bases left in between. CDR3 sequence: CSARDRSWNTEAFF. In nucleotides, the CDR3 is TGCAGTGCTAGAGATAGATCGTGGAACACTGAAGCTTTCTTT.

This clonotype was picked up a small number of times. The chain recombines TRBV6-2 or TRBV6-3 with TRBJ2-4; a possible D gene is TRBD2 (6 bases). This CDR3 comprises 14 residues. Trimming shortened V by 5 bases and J by 8 bases, and 16 bases separated the two germline ends. Per germline, CDR1 MNHEY and CDR2 SVGEGT. In nucleotides, the CDR3 is TGTGCCAGCAGTCGCGGGACTCCGGGGGACATTCAGTACTTC. This translates into CASSRGTPGDIQYF.

The sample holds one count of this clonotype. V is TRBV20-1 and J is TRBJ1-1; 10 nucleotides match TRBD1. The germline gives CDR1 DFQATT, CDR2 SNEGSKA (reference sequence). The trim removed 4 bases at V and 2 bases at J, leaving 4 bases unmatched. This CDR3 contains 14 residues. In DNA form, the CDR3 reads TGCAGTGCTATCCGGGACAGGGGTAACACTGAAGCTTTCTTT. Its protein is CSAIRDRGNTEAFF.

This clonotype has just a few counts. The chain employs TRBV5-1 and TRBJ2-2; no definite D call. This CDR3 has 13 amino acids. Per the germline V gene, CDR1 is SGHRS and CDR2 is YFSETQ. Trimming removed 4 bases from V and 3 bases from J, with 7 bases in between. CDR3 nucleotide sequence: TGCGCCAGCAGCCCGTGGGACACCGGGGAGCTGTTTTTT. Amino acids: CASSPWDTGELFF.

The chain has TRBV12-3 or TRBV12-4 and TRBJ1-2; D uncertain. V lost 6 bases, J lost 4 bases, and 15 bases lay in between. This CDR3 spans 14 amino acids. CDR3: CASSPGRSGYGYTF. CDR3 sequence (DNA): TGTGCCAGCAGCCCAGGTCGATCGGGCTATGGCTACACCTTC.

The chain recombines TRBV19 with TRBJ2-5; the match to TRBD2 covers 11 bases. V lost 4 bases and J lost 4; bases outside the gene matches: 8. The CDR3 length is 16 residues. Germline assignment: CDR1 LNHDA and CDR2 SQIVND (reference sequence). CDR3 residues: CASSTPLAGGSETQYF. CDR3 nucleotides: TGTGCCAGTAGTACCCCTCTAGCGGGGGGTTCAGAGACCCAGTACTTC.

This clonotype was detected only a few times. The rearrangement joins TRBV30 to TRBJ2-2; D unclear. V lost 2 bases to trimming and J lost 3 bases, with 10 bases between them. Per the germline V gene, CDR1 is GTSNPN and CDR2 is SVGIG (reference sequence). CDR3 size: 14 residues. The CDR3 sequence: CAWSLRQDTGELFF. The CDR3 DNA reads TGTGCCTGGAGTCTCCGACAAGACACCGGGGAGCTGTTTTTT. Based on the CDR3 plus reference TRBV30 and TRBJ2-2, the full variable domain is SQTIHQWPATLVQPVGSPLSLECTVEGTSNPNLYWYRQAAGRGLQLLFYSVGIGQISSEVPQNLSASRPQDRQFILSSKKLLLSDSGFYLCAWSLRQDTGELFFGEGSRLTVL.

V and J are TRBV5-5 and TRBJ2-3; TRBD1 matches at 9 bases. The length of the CDR3 is 14 residues. V was clipped by 3 bases and J by 4 bases; unmatched bases: 3. Germline CDR1 and CDR2: SGHKS and YYEKEE (reference sequence). The CDR3 DNA follows: TGTGCCAGCAGCTACACAGGGGGCCCAGATACGCAGTATTTT. The encoded protein is CASSYTGGPDTQYF.

In this sample, this clonotype turned up many times. The CDR3 protein is CASSVVGTRYSEQFF. CDR3 coding DNA: TGTGCCAGCAGCGTAGTCGGGACTAGATATAGTGAGCAGTTCTTC. The V call is TRBV9, the J call TRBJ2-1; TRBD2 aligns across 8 bases. Germline CDR1 is SGDLS and CDR2 is YYNGEE. This CDR3 is 15 amino acids long. V was clipped by 0 bases and J by 9 bases; unmatched bases: 8.

This clonotype was observed a few times. This sequence joins TRBV20-1 and TRBJ2-5; no definite D call. Germline loops: CDR1 DFQATT, CDR2 SNEGSKA (reference sequence). The CDR3 sequence is 14 residues long. V was clipped by 0 bases and J by 5 bases, with 13 bases between them. The CDR3 DNA reads TGCAGTGCTAGAGATCATAGACTCCAGGAGACCCAGTACTTC. As protein: CSARDHRLQETQYF.

The chain employs TRBV11-2 and TRBJ2-5; TRBD1 is a possible D gene (5 bases). In germline, CDR1 is SGHAT, CDR2 FQNNGV. The ends were cut back, 1 base at V and 5 bases at J, with 11 bases in the middle. The CDR3 is 14 amino acids. The CDR3 coding sequence is TGTGCCAGCAGCTTAGTCCCAGGGCGGGAGACCCAGTACTTC. It codes for CASSLVPGRETQYF.